The rows below give T cell receptor beta chains drawn from one sample of a study of CD8+ T cells in alopecia areata. The protocol was immunoSEQ multiplex PCR, while the TCRdb copy is restricted to in-frame clones and leaves out a portion. The sample has 150,000 to 200,000 clones; about 60% are singletons. The sample consisted of CD8+ T cells sorted from blood, taken at week 24, from a patient treated with tofacitinib. The origin of the receptors is a human donor with alopecia areata. CDR3s include the opening cysteine and the closing phenylalanine or tryptophan. D genes are given only for firm matches. Clone size is stated in some rows and not others, as once, few, many or a class when expanded.

CDR3aa: CAISSPDTGELFF; CDR3nt: TGTGCCATCAGTTCTCCGGACACCGGGGAGCTGTTTTTT; v_gene: TRBV10-3; len: 13; d_gene: -; j_gene: TRBJ2-2; abundance: -
CDR3aa: CATSRENYEQYF; CDR3nt: TGTGCCACCAGCAGAGAGAACTACGAGCAGTACTTC; v_gene: TRBV15; len: 12; d_gene: -; j_gene: TRBJ2-7; abundance: -
CDR3aa: CASSGAGANYGYTF; CDR3nt: TGTGCCAGCAGTGGGGCAGGGGCTAACTATGGCTACACCTTC; v_gene: TRBV25-1; len: 14; d_gene: -; j_gene: TRBJ1-2; abundance: -
CDR3aa: CASSGRDSKNIQYF; CDR3nt: TGTGCCAGCAGCGGCCGGGACAGCAAAAACATTCAGTACTTC; v_gene: TRBV13; len: 14; d_gene: TRBD1; j_gene: TRBJ2-4; abundance: -
CDR3aa: CASSSQGQGEKLFF; CDR3nt: TGTGCCAGCAGCTCACAGGGTCAGGGAGAAAAACTGTTTTTT; v_gene: TRBV9; len: 14; d_gene: -; j_gene: TRBJ1-4; abundance: -
CDR3aa: CSAQKKDKQYF; CDR3nt: TGCAGTGCCCAAAAGAAGGATAAGCAGTACTTC; v_gene: TRBV20-1; len: 11; d_gene: -; j_gene: TRBJ2-7; abundance: few
CDR3aa: CASRRITEPYQSSPLHF; CDR3nt: TGTGCCAGTCGCAGGATAACAGAGCCGTATCAGAGTTCACCCCTCCACTTT; v_gene: TRBV19; len: 17; d_gene: -; j_gene: TRBJ1-6; abundance: -
CDR3aa: CASPYRENTEAFF; CDR3nt: TGTGCCAGCCCCTACAGGGAGAACACTGAAGCTTTCTTT; v_gene: TRBV2; len: 13; d_gene: -; j_gene: TRBJ1-1; abundance: -
CDR3aa: CATSRVPSTVKETQYF; CDR3nt: TGTGCCACCAGCAGAGTACCATCGACAGTCAAAGAGACCCAGTACTTC; v_gene: TRBV15; len: 16; d_gene: -; j_gene: TRBJ2-5; abundance: -
CDR3aa: CASSLGAAGELFF; CDR3nt: TGTGCCAGCAGCTTAGGGGCGGCCGGGGAGCTGTTTTTT; v_gene: TRBV7-9; len: 13; d_gene: -; j_gene: TRBJ2-2; abundance: many
CDR3aa: CAGMGQGVKLFF; CDR3nt: TGTGCCGGAATGGGACAGGGAGTAAAACTGTTTTTT; v_gene: TRBV30; len: 12; d_gene: TRBD1; j_gene: TRBJ1-4; abundance: -
CDR3aa: CASSQEAASVGDTQYF; CDR3nt: TGCGCCAGCAGCCAGGAGGCGGCTAGCGTCGGAGATACGCAGTATTTT; v_gene: TRBV4-1; len: 16; d_gene: -; j_gene: TRBJ2-3; abundance: -
CDR3aa: CASSPLDTGNQPQHF; CDR3nt: TGTGCCAGTAGTCCCTTGGACACGGGCAATCAGCCCCAGCATTTT; v_gene: TRBV19; len: 15; d_gene: -; j_gene: TRBJ1-5; abundance: few
CDR3aa: CASPGEENEQFF; CDR3nt: TGTGCTAGTCCCGGGGAGGAGAATGAGCAGTTCTTC; v_gene: TRBV12-5; len: 12; d_gene: -; j_gene: TRBJ2-1; abundance: few
CDR3aa: CLTAGSLGYTF; CDR3nt: TGTCTTACCGCAGGGAGCCTTGGCTACACCTTC; v_gene: TRBV6-5; len: 11; d_gene: -; j_gene: TRBJ1-2; abundance: few
CDR3aa: CASSLVRVNEQFF; CDR3nt: TGTGCCAGCAGCTTAGTACGGGTCAATGAGCAGTTCTTC; v_gene: TRBV7-9; len: 13; d_gene: -; j_gene: TRBJ2-1; abundance: few
CDR3aa: CASSLDRGRTGELFF; CDR3nt: TGTGCCAGCAGTTTAGACAGGGGGCGGACCGGGGAGCTGTTTTTT; v_gene: TRBV27; len: 15; d_gene: TRBD1; j_gene: TRBJ2-2; abundance: few
CDR3aa: CASSPGQGDGQPQHF; CDR3nt: TGTGCCAGCAGCCCCGGGCAGGGGGACGGTCAGCCCCAGCATTTT; v_gene: TRBV5-4; len: 15; d_gene: TRBD1; j_gene: TRBJ1-5; abundance: -
CDR3aa: CASSLAGGRFTDTQYF; CDR3nt: TGTGCCAGCTCCCTAGCGGGGGGCCGATTCACAGATACGCAGTATTTT; v_gene: TRBV7-9; len: 16; d_gene: TRBD2; j_gene: TRBJ2-3; abundance: -
CDR3aa: CASSPEWGGTEAFF; CDR3nt: TGTGCCAGCAGCCCCGAATGGGGTGGCACTGAAGCTTTCTTT; v_gene: TRBV7-9; len: 14; d_gene: -; j_gene: TRBJ1-1; abundance: few
CDR3aa: CAWSAGNGYTF; CDR3nt: TGTGCCTGGAGTGCGGGGAATGGCTACACCTTC; v_gene: TRBV30; len: 11; d_gene: -; j_gene: TRBJ1-2; abundance: -
CDR3aa: CASSVGGEYSPLHF; CDR3nt: TGTGCCAGCAGCGTAGGGGGCGAGTATTCACCCCTCCACTTT; v_gene: TRBV4-2; len: 14; d_gene: TRBD1; j_gene: TRBJ1-6; abundance: -
CDR3aa: CASSTQFADEQYF; CDR3nt: TGCGCCAGCAGCACCCAGTTCGCTGACGAGCAGTACTTC; v_gene: TRBV5-1; len: 13; d_gene: -; j_gene: TRBJ2-7; abundance: -
CDR3aa: CASSPTRLGRRETQYF; CDR3nt: TGTGCCAGCAGCCCCACCAGACTGGGTCGGCGAGAGACCCAGTACTTC; v_gene: TRBV5-6; len: 16; d_gene: -; j_gene: TRBJ2-5; abundance: -
CDR3aa: CASSYSDENTEAFF; CDR3nt: TGTGCCAGCAGTTACTCGGACGAGAACACTGAAGCTTTCTTT; v_gene: TRBV6-5; len: 14; d_gene: -; j_gene: TRBJ1-1; abundance: -
CDR3aa: CASSFSVQEGAKNIQYF; CDR3nt: TGCGCCAGCAGCTTCTCGGTACAGGAAGGAGCCAAAAACATTCAGTACTTC; v_gene: TRBV5-1; len: 17; d_gene: -; j_gene: TRBJ2-4; abundance: -
CDR3aa: CASSSVGASKNIQYF; CDR3nt: TGTGCCAGCAGCTCCGTAGGGGCTAGCAAAAACATTCAGTACTTC; v_gene: TRBV13; len: 15; d_gene: -; j_gene: TRBJ2-4; abundance: -
CDR3aa: CAWSVRWAGGIHGYTF; CDR3nt: TGTGCCTGGAGTGTACGGTGGGCAGGGGGGATCCATGGCTACACCTTC; v_gene: TRBV30; len: 16; d_gene: TRBD1; j_gene: TRBJ1-2; abundance: -
CDR3aa: CASSIGREQYF; CDR3nt: TGTGCCAGCAGCATCGGCCGCGAGCAGTACTTC; v_gene: TRBV7-9; len: 11; d_gene: -; j_gene: TRBJ2-7; abundance: once
CDR3aa: CASSSIHNEQFF; CDR3nt: TGTGCCAGCAGTTCGATACACAATGAGCAGTTCTTC; v_gene: TRBV6-5; len: 12; d_gene: -; j_gene: TRBJ2-1; abundance: few
CDR3aa: CATSRVGGLGTEAFF; CDR3nt: TGTGCCACCAGCAGAGTGGGTGGGTTGGGCACTGAAGCTTTCTTT; v_gene: TRBV15; len: 15; d_gene: -; j_gene: TRBJ1-1; abundance: -
CDR3aa: CAWGFPPGTSVNEQFF; CDR3nt: TGTGCCTGGGGCTTCCCTCCTGGGACTAGCGTCAATGAGCAGTTCTTC; v_gene: TRBV30; len: 16; d_gene: TRBD2; j_gene: TRBJ2-1; abundance: -
CDR3aa: CATSRGLALQETQYF; CDR3nt: TGTGCCACCAGCCGGGGACTAGCGCTCCAAGAGACCCAGTACTTC; v_gene: TRBV15; len: 15; d_gene: TRBD2; j_gene: TRBJ2-5; abundance: once
CDR3aa: CASSLVEATDEQFF; CDR3nt: TGTGCCAGCAGCTTAGTAGAGGCTACGGATGAGCAGTTCTTC; v_gene: TRBV11-2; len: 14; d_gene: -; j_gene: TRBJ2-1; abundance: -
CDR3aa: CSVEGTETGNTEAFF; CDR3nt: TGCAGCGTTGAAGGGACCGAGACAGGCAACACTGAAGCTTTCTTT; v_gene: TRBV29-1; len: 15; d_gene: -; j_gene: TRBJ1-1; abundance: once
CDR3aa: CASSVATGQPQHF; CDR3nt: TGTGCCAGCAGCGTAGCTACAGGACAGCCCCAGCATTTT; v_gene: TRBV9; len: 13; d_gene: -; j_gene: TRBJ1-5; abundance: -
CDR3aa: CASSIGGANQPQHF; CDR3nt: TGTGCCAGCAGCATAGGGGGTGCGAATCAGCCCCAGCATTTT; v_gene: TRBV13; len: 14; d_gene: -; j_gene: TRBJ1-5; abundance: once
CDR3aa: CASSSTGTPNQPQHF; CDR3nt: TGTGCCAGCAGCTCAACCGGGACCCCCAATCAGCCCCAGCATTTT; v_gene: TRBV13; len: 15; d_gene: -; j_gene: TRBJ1-5; abundance: few
CDR3aa: CASKTGGNEQFF; CDR3nt: TGTGCCAGCAAGACAGGGGGCAATGAGCAGTTCTTC; v_gene: TRBV27; len: 12; d_gene: TRBD1; j_gene: TRBJ2-1; abundance: -
CDR3aa: CSVIGGGKDEQFF; CDR3nt: TGCAGCGTAATCGGCGGGGGGAAGGATGAGCAGTTCTTC; v_gene: TRBV29-1; len: 13; d_gene: TRBD2; j_gene: TRBJ2-1; abundance: few
CDR3aa: CASSSLSGAEQYF; CDR3nt: TGTGCCAGCAGTAGCCTATCGGGAGCCGAGCAGTACTTC; v_gene: TRBV27; len: 13; d_gene: -; j_gene: TRBJ2-7; abundance: -
CDR3aa: CASSAMDSSYNEQFF; CDR3nt: TGTGCCAGCAGCGCGATGGACAGCTCCTACAATGAGCAGTTCTTC; v_gene: TRBV7-2; len: 15; d_gene: -; j_gene: TRBJ2-1; abundance: few
CDR3aa: CSVEGDSKESSYEQYF; CDR3nt: TGCAGCGTTGAAGGGGACAGCAAAGAGTCCTCCTACGAGCAGTACTTC; v_gene: TRBV29-1; len: 16; d_gene: TRBD1; j_gene: TRBJ2-7; abundance: -
CDR3aa: CSVETRVEETQYF; CDR3nt: TGCAGCGTTGAAACCAGGGTAGAAGAGACCCAGTACTTC; v_gene: TRBV29-1; len: 13; d_gene: -; j_gene: TRBJ2-5; abundance: -
CDR3aa: CASSQVEGAHTQYF; CDR3nt: TGTGCCAGCAGCCAAGTAGAGGGTGCTCATACGCAGTATTTT; v_gene: TRBV4-2; len: 14; d_gene: -; j_gene: TRBJ2-3; abundance: -
CDR3aa: CASSPQQNEQFF; CDR3nt: TGTGCCAGCAGCCCTCAGCAGAATGAGCAGTTCTTC; v_gene: TRBV5-6; len: 12; d_gene: -; j_gene: TRBJ2-1; abundance: -
CDR3aa: CASSDLRVEGGELFF; CDR3nt: TGCGCCAGCAGTGATCTTAGGGTGGAAGGCGGGGAGCTGTTTTTT; v_gene: TRBV10-2; len: 15; d_gene: -; j_gene: TRBJ2-2; abundance: -
CDR3aa: CASSQVAGYGYTF; CDR3nt: TGTGCCAGCAGCCAAGTCGCGGGCTATGGCTACACCTTC; v_gene: TRBV14; len: 13; d_gene: -; j_gene: TRBJ1-2; abundance: -
CDR3aa: CASSPSVALADTEAFF; CDR3nt: TGTGCCAGCAGCCCCTCGGTGGCCCTGGCGGACACTGAAGCTTTCTTT; v_gene: TRBV13; len: 16; d_gene: -; j_gene: TRBJ1-1; abundance: -